This T cell receptor beta chain was obtained from a study of a mutant IDH1 vaccine in newly diagnosed glioma. The wider study: Antecedent treatment encompassed radiotherapy, temozolomide, or their combination; the majority received both.

The CDR3 length is 16 residues. Germline V gene lookup returns CDR1 MNHEY and CDR2 SMNVEV (reference sequence). The ends lost 5 bases at V and 4 bases at J; junction bases unmatched: 12. Comment on this clone: Its antigen remains unidentified.

The repertoire was sequenced with immunoSEQ multiplex PCR; TCRdb's copy has only in-frame clones and lacks some. The sample gives about 65,000 clones, approximately 81% of which show up once; over 4% is in the top ten. Time point indicated: week 23, last vaccination. Vaccinated patients received 300 ug of mutant IDH1 20-mer peptide per dose, with topical imiquimod. New IDH1-mutant, ATRX-lost WHO grade 3 or 4 astrocytomas occurred in donors. The V gene is TRBV27, the J gene TRBJ1-1; 8 bases fit TRBD1. The sample was PBMCs, taken from a glioma patient whose treatment included an IDH1 peptide vaccine. This sequence originates from a man younger than 45 with glioma. The CDR3 region has the DNA TGTGCCAGCAGTACCTTGAACAGGGGGTCTGGCACTGAAGCTTTCTTT. Protein: CASSTLNRGSGTEAFF.